A selection of T cell receptor beta chains follows, all from one sample in a study of CDR3 diversity in severe acne. Using its own MiXCR run on the PCR reads, TCRdb lists one record per CDR3 protein. The repertoire consists of tens of thousands of distinct CDR3 sequences, with under 65% occurring once and the leading ten covering roughly 13%. The source material was blood. The receptors originated from a male donor in good health, without acne. CDR3s include the opening cysteine and the closing phenylalanine or tryptophan. D genes are given only for firm matches. Size is omitted from some rows. Given values are once, few, many or a class for expanded clones.

NA	TRBV6-1	many	TRBJ2-7	TGTGCCACCGCCCGGGACCGGATCTCCTACGAGCAGTACTTC	CATARDRISYEQYF
NA	TRBV25-1	NA	TRBJ1-3	TGTGCCAGCAGTGAATCCCAAGACTCTGGAAACACCATATATTTT	CASSESQDSGNTIYF
TRBD1	TRBV29-1	NA	TRBJ1-1	TGCAGCGTCTCGACAGGGGGCGTGGGCACTGAAGCTTTCTTT	CSVSTGGVGTEAFF
TRBD2	TRBV7-2	few	TRBJ2-3	TGTGCCAGCAGCTTAGTGAGCGGGAGGACAGATACGCAGTATTTT	CASSLVSGRTDTQYF
TRBD2	TRBV19	few	TRBJ2-5	TGTGCCAGTAGCGGACTAGCGGGGGGGGGTGAGACCCAGTACTTC	CASSGLAGGGETQYF
TRBD1	TRBV7-6	NA	TRBJ2-5	TGTGCCAGCAGCTTGAATGCAGGGGGCACTGAGACCCAGTACTTC	CASSLNAGGTETQYF
TRBD1	TRBV20-1	once	TRBJ1-2	TGCAGTGCTAGAAGGAGTGGACAGGGGGCGAATTTGGGCTACACCTTC	CSARRSGQGANLGYTF
NA	TRBV19	NA	TRBJ1-2	TGTGCCAGTAGTATAAGGGCAGGGATAGATGGCTACACCTTC	CASSIRAGIDGYTF
TRBD1	TRBV15	medium-sized	TRBJ1-2	TGTGCCACCAGCGTAGACGGGACAGGGGCCTATGGCTACACCTTC	CATSVDGTGAYGYTF
TRBD1	TRBV6-1	many	TRBJ1-4	TGTGCCAGCAGTGAGCTCCCGGGACAGGGGGATGAAAAACTGTTTTTT	CASSELPGQGDEKLFF
TRBD2	TRBV7-9	NA	TRBJ2-7	TGTGCCAGCAGCTTAGCGGGACTAGCGGGGTACCACGAGCAGTACTTC	CASSLAGLAGYHEQYF
NA	TRBV7-6	NA	TRBJ2-7	TGTGCCAGCAGCACACAGGAAGGGTCCTACGAGCAGTACTTC	CASSTQEGSYEQYF
NA	TRBV5-1	few	TRBJ1-1	TGCGCCAGCAGCTTGGAAGAGATGGGCACTGAAGCTTTCTTT	CASSLEEMGTEAFF
NA	TRBV15	few	TRBJ1-2	TGTGCCACCAGCAGAGGGGGGACCTATGGCTACACCTTC	CATSRGGTYGYTF
TRBD2	TRBV6-5	NA	TRBJ2-2	TGTGCCAGCAGTGAAAGAGCGGGAGACACTGGGGAGCTGTTTTTT	CASSERAGDTGELFF
TRBD1	TRBV9	many	TRBJ1-4	TGTGCCAGCAGCGTAAGGGGGCTGTCAACTAATGAAAAACTGTTTTTT	CASSVRGLSTNEKLFF
NA	TRBV5-1	few	TRBJ2-7	TGCGCCAGCAGCTTGGGGACAGAAAACTACGAGCAGTACTTC	CASSLGTENYEQYF